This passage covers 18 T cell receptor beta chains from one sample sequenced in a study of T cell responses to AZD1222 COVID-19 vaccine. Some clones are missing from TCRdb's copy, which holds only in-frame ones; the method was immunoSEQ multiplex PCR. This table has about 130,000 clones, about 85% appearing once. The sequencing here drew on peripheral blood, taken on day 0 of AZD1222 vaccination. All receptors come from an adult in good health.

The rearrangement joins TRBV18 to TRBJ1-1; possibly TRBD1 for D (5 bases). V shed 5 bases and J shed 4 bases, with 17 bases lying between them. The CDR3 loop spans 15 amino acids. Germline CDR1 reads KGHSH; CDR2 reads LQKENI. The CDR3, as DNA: TGTGCCAGCTCAGCCCGGGACCCCCGGGGCACTGAAGCTTTCTTT. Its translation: CASSARDPRGTEAFF.

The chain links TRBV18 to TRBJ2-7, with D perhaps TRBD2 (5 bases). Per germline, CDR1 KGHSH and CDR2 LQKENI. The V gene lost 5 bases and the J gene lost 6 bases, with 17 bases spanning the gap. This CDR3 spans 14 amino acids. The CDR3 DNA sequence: TGTGCCAGCTCATCCTCCGAGGGTTCCCTCGAGCAGTACTTC. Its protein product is CASSSSEGSLEQYF.

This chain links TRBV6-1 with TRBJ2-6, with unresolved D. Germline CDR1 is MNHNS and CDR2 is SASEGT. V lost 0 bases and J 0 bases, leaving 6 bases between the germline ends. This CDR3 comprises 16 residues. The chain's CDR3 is CASSEAFYSGANVLTF. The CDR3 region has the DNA TGTGCCAGCAGTGAAGCATTTTACTCTGGGGCCAACGTCCTGACTTTC.

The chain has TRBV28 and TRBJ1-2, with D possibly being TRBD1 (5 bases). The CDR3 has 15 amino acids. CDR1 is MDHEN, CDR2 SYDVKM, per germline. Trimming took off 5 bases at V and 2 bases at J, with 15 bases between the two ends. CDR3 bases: TGTGCCAGCAGTCCCGCGGGAGGGACCAACTATGGCTACACCTTC. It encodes CASSPAGGTNYGYTF.

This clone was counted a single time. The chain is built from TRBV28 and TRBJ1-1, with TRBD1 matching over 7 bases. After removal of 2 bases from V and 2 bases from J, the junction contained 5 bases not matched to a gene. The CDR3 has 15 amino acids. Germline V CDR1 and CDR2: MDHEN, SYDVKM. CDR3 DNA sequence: TGTGCCAGCAGTTTAACCGGGACAGCCAACACTGAAGCTTTCTTT. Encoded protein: CASSLTGTANTEAFF.

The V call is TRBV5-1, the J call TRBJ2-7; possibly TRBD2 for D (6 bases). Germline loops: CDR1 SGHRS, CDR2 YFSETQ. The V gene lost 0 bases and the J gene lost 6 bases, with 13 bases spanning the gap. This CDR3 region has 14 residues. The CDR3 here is CASSLGREPPEQYF. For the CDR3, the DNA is TGCGCCAGCAGCTTGGGGAGGGAGCCCCCCGAGCAGTACTTC.

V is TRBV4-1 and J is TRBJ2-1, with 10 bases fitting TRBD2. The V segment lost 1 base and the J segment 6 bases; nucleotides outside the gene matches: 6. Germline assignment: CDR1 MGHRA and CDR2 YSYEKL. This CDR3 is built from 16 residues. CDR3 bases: TGCGCCAGCAGCCAAGCTTCGGGACTAGCGCCCAATGAGCAGTTCTTC. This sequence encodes CASSQASGLAPNEQFF.

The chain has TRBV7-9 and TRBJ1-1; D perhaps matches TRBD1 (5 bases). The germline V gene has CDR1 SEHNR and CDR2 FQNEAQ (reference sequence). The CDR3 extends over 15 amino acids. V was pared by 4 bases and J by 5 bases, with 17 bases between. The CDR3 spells CASSSTRDGRTEAFF. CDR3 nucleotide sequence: TGTGCCAGCAGCTCGACGAGGGACGGGAGAACTGAAGCTTTCTTT.

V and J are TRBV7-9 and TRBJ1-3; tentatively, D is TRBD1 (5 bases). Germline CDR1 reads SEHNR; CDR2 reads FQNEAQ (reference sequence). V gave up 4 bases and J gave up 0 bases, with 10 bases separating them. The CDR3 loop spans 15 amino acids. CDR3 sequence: CASSWGGLSGNTIYF. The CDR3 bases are TGTGCCAGCAGCTGGGGGGGACTCTCTGGAAACACCATATATTTT. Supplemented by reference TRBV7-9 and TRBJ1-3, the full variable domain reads DTGVSQNPRHKITKRGQNVTFRCDPISEHNRLYWYRQTLGQGPEFLTYFQNEAQLEKSRLLSDRFSAERPKGSFSTLEIQRTEQGDSAMYLCASSWGGLSGNTIYFGEGSWLTVV.

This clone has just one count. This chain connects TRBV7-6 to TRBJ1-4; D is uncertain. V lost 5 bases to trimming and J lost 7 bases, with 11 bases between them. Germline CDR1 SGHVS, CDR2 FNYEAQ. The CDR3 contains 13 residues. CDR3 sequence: CASSQAGGEKLFF. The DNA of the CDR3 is TGTGCCAGCAGCCAAGCGGGTGGTGAAAAACTGTTTTTT.

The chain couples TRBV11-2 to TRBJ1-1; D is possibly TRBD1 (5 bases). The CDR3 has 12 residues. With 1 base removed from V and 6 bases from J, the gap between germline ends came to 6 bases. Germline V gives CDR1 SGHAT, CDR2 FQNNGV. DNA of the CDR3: TGTGCCAGCAGCTTAGGGGGCCCTGAAGCTTTCTTT. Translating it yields CASSLGGPEAFF.

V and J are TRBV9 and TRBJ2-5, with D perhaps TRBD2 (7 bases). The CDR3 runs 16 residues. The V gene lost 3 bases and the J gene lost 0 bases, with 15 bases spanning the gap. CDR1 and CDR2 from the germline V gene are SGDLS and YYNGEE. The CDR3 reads CASSAGGGEYQETQYF. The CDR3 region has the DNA TGTGCCAGCAGCGCCGGAGGGGGGGAATACCAAGAGACCCAGTACTTC.

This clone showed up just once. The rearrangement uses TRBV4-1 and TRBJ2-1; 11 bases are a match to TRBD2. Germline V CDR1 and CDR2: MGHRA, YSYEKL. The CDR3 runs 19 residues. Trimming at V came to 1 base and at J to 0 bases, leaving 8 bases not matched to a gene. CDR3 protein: CASSQVGLAGGTSYNEQFF. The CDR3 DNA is TGCGCCAGCAGCCAAGTGGGTCTAGCGGGGGGTACCTCCTACAATGAGCAGTTCTTC.

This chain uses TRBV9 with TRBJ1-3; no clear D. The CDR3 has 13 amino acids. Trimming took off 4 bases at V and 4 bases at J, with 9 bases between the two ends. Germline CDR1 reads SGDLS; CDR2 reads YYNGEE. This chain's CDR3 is CASSRRPGNTIYF. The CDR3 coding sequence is TGTGCCAGCAGCCGACGTCCGGGAAACACCATATATTTT.

The CDR3 loop is CASSQGAVYSNQPQHF. The CDR3 nucleotides read TGTGCCAGCAGCCAAGGGGCGGTCTATAGCAATCAGCCCCAGCATTTT. V and J are TRBV3-1 (or the pseudogene TRBV3-2) and TRBJ1-5; no clear D gene. Germline CDR1 and CDR2: LGHDT and YNNKEL (reference sequence). This CDR3 has 16 amino acids. With 1 base removed from V and 0 bases from J, the gap between germline ends came to 10 bases.

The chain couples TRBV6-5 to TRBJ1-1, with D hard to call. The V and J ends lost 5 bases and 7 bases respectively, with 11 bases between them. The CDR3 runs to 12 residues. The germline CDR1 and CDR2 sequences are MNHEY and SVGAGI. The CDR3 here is CASSQKTFEAFF. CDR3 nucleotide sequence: TGTGCCAGCAGTCAAAAGACATTTGAAGCTTTCTTT.

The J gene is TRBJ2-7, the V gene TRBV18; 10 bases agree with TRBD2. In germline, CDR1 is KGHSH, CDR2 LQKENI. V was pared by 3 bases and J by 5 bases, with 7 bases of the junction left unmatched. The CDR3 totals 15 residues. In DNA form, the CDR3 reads TGTGCCAGCTCACCGGTTCTCGGGACTAGCGACGAGCAGTACTTC. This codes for CASSPVLGTSDEQYF. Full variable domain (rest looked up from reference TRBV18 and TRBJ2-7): NAGVMQNPRHLVRRRGQEARLRCSPMKGHSHVYWYRQLPEEGLKFMVYLQKENIIDESGMPKERFSAEFPKEGPSILRIQQVVRGDSAAYFCASSPVLGTSDEQYFGPGTRLTVT.

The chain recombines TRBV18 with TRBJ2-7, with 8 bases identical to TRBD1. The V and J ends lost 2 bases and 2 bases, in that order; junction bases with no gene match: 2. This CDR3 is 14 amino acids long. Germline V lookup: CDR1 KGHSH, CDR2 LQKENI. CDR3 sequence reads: CASSPMDRAYEQYF. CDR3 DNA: TGTGCCAGCTCACCAATGGACAGGGCCTACGAGCAGTACTTC.